The 2 T cell receptor beta chains given below trace back to one sample, sequenced in a study of blood T cell repertoires in COVID-19 (dated by TCRdb to the early 2020s). To prepare the library, the immunoSEQ multiplex PCR assay was applied. TCRdb's version of the immuneACCESS table is confined to in-frame rearrangements and falls short of the full clone set. An unresolved V gene accounts for under half of the shortfall where checked; the remainder is of unknown origin. For this sample there are around 250,000 clones; nearly 90% appear just once. The biggest ten clones account for around 0.7% of the sample. The specimen sequenced was peripheral blood. All receptors come from a human donor in a cohort sampled during active COVID-19.

The rearrangement uses TRBV29-1 and TRBJ2-7; 10 bases are shared with TRBD1. CDR3 length: 13 residues. From germline, CDR1 is SQVTM and CDR2 ANQGSEA. The ends lost 5 bases at V and 4 bases at J; junction bases unmatched: 5. Here the CDR3 DNA reads TGCAGCGTTACGACAGGGGGCTTTTACGAGCAGTACTTC. Its protein product is CSVTTGGFYEQYF.

The chain joins TRBV5-4 to TRBJ2-7; maybe TRBD1 (6 bases). Trimming took 6 bases from V and 5 from J, leaving 12 bases between them. Germline assignment: CDR1 SGHNT and CDR2 YYREEE (reference sequence). This CDR3 has 12 residues. In nucleotides, the CDR3 is TGTGCCAGCACCACCAGGGGCGACGAGCAGTACTTC. Its protein product is CASTTRGDEQYF. Based on the CDR3 plus reference TRBV5-4 and TRBJ2-7, the full variable domain is ETGVTQSPTHLIKTRGQQVTLRCSSQSGHNTVSWYQQALGQGPQFIFQYYREEENGRGNFPPRFSGLQFPNYSSELNVNALELDDSALYLCASTTRGDEQYFGPGTRLTVT.